The 8 T cell receptor beta chains below were found in one sample sequenced in a study of T cells after yellow fever vaccination. TCRdb recomputed calls from the 5' RACE reads with MiXCR, one row per CDR3 protein. The table records 300,000 to 350,000 distinct CDR3 sequences, about 7.8% of them present only once. The material sequenced was PBMCs, taken around 45 days after the first yellow fever vaccination. The receptors shown here come from a man aged 18 to 29 who received the YFV17D yellow fever vaccine.

There are a few counts of this clonotype. V and J are TRBV7-9 and TRBJ2-7, with D perhaps TRBD1 or TRBD2 (5 bases each). The CDR3 has 14 residues. CDR1 is SEHNR and CDR2 is FQNEAQ in the germline V gene (reference sequence). V was pared by 1 base and J by 8 bases, with 15 bases between. The CDR3 DNA follows: TGTGCCAGCAGCTTAGGGGGGTCTAGTTGGAAGCAGTACTTC. Translated: CASSLGGSSWKQYF.

V is TRBV4-2 and J is TRBJ1-4; 11 bases fit TRBD1. CDR1 is LGHNA and CDR2 is YNFKEQ in the germline V gene. CDR3 length: 22 amino acids. With V trimmed by 6 bases and J by 0 bases, 21 bases remained unmatched. CDR3 sequence reads: CASRPRTGGLMGWDATNEKLFF. The CDR3 bases are TGTGCCAGCAGGCCAAGGACAGGGGGCCTGATGGGATGGGATGCAACTAATGAAAAACTGTTTTTT.

The chain recombines TRBV5-4 with TRBJ1-4, with D maybe TRBD1 (6 bases). Germline CDR1 reads SGHNT; CDR2 reads YYREEE (reference sequence). The length of the CDR3 is 15 residues. V dropped 4 bases and J dropped 3 bases, with 13 bases sitting between them. In DNA form, the CDR3 reads TGTGCCAGCAGCCTAGGGGGAAGTTCTAATGAAAAACTGTTTTTT. Amino acids: CASSLGGSSNEKLFF.

This clonotype was counted only a few times. This chain connects TRBV27 to TRBJ1-5; D gene uncertain. V was shortened by 4 bases and J by 7 bases, with 11 bases between the two germline ends. The V gene's germline CDR1 is MNHEY and CDR2 SMNVEV (reference sequence). The CDR3 consists of 13 residues. The CDR3 reads CASSSRSGQPQHF. CDR3 in DNA: TGTGCCAGCAGTTCCCGATCCGGGCAGCCCCAGCATTTT.

This clonotype has just a few counts. The chain combines TRBV20-1 with TRBJ2-1; 12 nucleotides match TRBD2. The germline V gene encodes CDR1 DFQATT and CDR2 SNEGSKA (reference sequence). This CDR3 spans 13 amino acids. With 5 bases clipped from V and 10 bases from J, the junction kept 6 bases outside the gene matches. This chain's CDR3 is CSAASGGAAEQFF. The CDR3 coding sequence is TGCAGTGCTGCTAGCGGGGGGGCCGCGGAGCAGTTCTTC.

This clonotype showed up many times. The chain has TRBV6-5 and TRBJ1-5; no firm D call. The germline gives CDR1 MNHEY, CDR2 SVGAGI. V was clipped by 0 bases and J by 2 bases, with 14 bases between them. The length of the CDR3 is 17 residues. The CDR3 coding sequence is TGTGCCAGCAGTTACTCGTTCCCCCCTGGGGGCAATCAGCCCCAGCATTTT. This sequence encodes CASSYSFPPGGNQPQHF.

This clonotype was counted many times. This sequence joins TRBV30 and TRBJ1-1; the D gene is possibly TRBD1 (6 bases). Germline V gene data show CDR1 as GTSNPN and CDR2 as SVGIG (reference sequence). Trimming removed 0 bases from V and 0 bases from J, with 8 bases in between. The CDR3 totals 14 residues. CDR3 loop: CAWSVQGLNTEAFF. The DNA for the CDR3 is TGTGCCTGGAGTGTACAGGGTCTGAACACTGAAGCTTTCTTT. Looking up the rest from reference TRBV30 and TRBJ1-1 gives the full variable domain: SQTIHQWPATLVQPVGSPLSLECTVEGTSNPNLYWYRQAAGRGLQLLFYSVGIGQISSEVPQNLSASRPQDRQFILSSKKLLLSDSGFYLCAWSVQGLNTEAFFGQGTRLTVV.

V gene TRBV24-1 combines with J gene TRBJ2-3; no firm D call. V was clipped by 4 bases and J by 0 bases, with 7 bases between them. The CDR3 consists of 14 residues. The germline CDR1 and CDR2 sequences are KGHDR and SFDVKD. CDR3 amino acids: CATSDSTSTDTQYF. CDR3 DNA sequence: TGTGCCACCAGTGACTCGACTAGCACAGATACGCAGTATTTT.